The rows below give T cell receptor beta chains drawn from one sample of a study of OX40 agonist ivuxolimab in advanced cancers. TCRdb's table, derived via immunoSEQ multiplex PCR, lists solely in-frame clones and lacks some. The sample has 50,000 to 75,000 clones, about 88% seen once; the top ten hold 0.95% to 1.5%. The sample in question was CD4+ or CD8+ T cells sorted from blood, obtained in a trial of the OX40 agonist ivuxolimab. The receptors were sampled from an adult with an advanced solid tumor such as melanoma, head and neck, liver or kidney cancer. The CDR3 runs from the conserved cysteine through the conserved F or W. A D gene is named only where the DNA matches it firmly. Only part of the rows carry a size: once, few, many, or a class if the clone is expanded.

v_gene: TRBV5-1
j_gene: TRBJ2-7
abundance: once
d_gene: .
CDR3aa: CASNFGEHSEQYF
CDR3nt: TGCGCCAGCAACTTCGGGGAACACTCCGAGCAGTACTTC

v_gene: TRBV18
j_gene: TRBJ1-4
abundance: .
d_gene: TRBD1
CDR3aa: CASSPDRAPNEKLFF
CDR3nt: TGTGCCAGCTCCCCCGACAGGGCCCCTAATGAAAAACTGTTTTTT

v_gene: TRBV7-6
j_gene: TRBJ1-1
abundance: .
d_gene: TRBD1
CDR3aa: CASSLAGRQGTEAFF
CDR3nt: TGTGCCAGCAGCTTAGCGGGTCGACAGGGAACTGAAGCTTTCTTT

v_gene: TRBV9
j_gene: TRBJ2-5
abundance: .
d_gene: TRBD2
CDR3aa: CASSVATSKGQETQYF
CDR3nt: TGTGCCAGCAGCGTAGCGACTAGCAAGGGCCAAGAGACCCAGTACTTC

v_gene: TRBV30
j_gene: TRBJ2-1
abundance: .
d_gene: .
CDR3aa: CAWSVGWGASYNEQFF
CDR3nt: TGTGCCTGGAGTGTAGGCTGGGGGGCCTCCTACAATGAGCAGTTCTTC

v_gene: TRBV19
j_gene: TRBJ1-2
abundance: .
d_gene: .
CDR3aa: CASSRRQTQDYGYTF
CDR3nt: TGTGCCAGTAGTCGCAGACAGACGCAAGACTATGGCTACACCTTC

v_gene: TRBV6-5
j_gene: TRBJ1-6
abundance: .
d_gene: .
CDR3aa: CASSYSLLHTSPLHF
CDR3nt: TGTGCCAGCAGTTACTCTCTCCTACATACCTCACCCCTCCACTTT

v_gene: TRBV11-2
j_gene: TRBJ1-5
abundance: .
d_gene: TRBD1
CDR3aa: CASSRKATDRGNQPQHF
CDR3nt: TGTGCCAGCAGCCGAAAAGCAACGGACAGGGGCAATCAGCCCCAGCATTTT

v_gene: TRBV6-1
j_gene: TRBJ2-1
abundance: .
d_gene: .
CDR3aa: CASRVGGTNEQFF
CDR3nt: TGTGCCAGCAGGGTAGGGGGGACCAATGAGCAGTTCTTC

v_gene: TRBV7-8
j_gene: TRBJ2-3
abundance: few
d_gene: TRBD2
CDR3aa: CASSTSGGYVTDTQYF
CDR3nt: TGTGCCAGCAGCACTAGCGGGGGCTACGTTACAGATACGCAGTATTTT

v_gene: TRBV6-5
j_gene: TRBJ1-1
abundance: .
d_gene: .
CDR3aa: CASSSPSLRAFF
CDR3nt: TGTGCCAGCAGTTCCCCATCCCTTCGGGCTTTCTTT

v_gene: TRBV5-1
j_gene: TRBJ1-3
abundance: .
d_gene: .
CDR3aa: CASSLGSLRSGNTIYF
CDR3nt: TGCGCCAGCAGCTTGGGAAGCCTTCGCTCTGGAAACACCATATATTTT

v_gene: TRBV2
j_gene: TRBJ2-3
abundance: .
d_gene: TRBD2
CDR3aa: CASKTSGHTDTQYF
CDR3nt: TGTGCCAGCAAGACTAGCGGCCACACAGATACGCAGTATTTT

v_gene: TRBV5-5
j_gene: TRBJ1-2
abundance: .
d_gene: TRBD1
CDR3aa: CASSLGWSGGHHGYTF
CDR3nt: TGTGCCAGCAGCTTGGGTTGGTCAGGGGGCCACCATGGCTACACCTTC

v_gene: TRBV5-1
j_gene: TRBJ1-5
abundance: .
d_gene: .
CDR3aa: CASSQSGQNQPQHF
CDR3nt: TGCGCCAGCAGCCAAAGCGGACAGAATCAGCCCCAGCATTTT

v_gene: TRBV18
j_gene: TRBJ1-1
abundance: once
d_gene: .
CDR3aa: CASSLRGGTNTEAFF
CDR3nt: TGTGCCAGCTCCCTCCGTGGAGGGACCAACACTGAAGCTTTCTTT

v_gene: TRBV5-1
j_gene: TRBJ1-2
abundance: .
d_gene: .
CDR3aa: CASSLVTHDGYTF
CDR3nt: TGCGCCAGCAGCTTGGTGACTCATGATGGCTACACCTTC

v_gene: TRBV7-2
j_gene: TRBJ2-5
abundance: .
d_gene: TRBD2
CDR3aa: CASSPSGTSGEETQYF
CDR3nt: TGTGCCAGCAGCCCCTCCGGGACTAGCGGGGAAGAGACCCAGTACTTC

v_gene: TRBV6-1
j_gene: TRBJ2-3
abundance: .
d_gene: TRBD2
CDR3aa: CASSDPRTSGGLDTQYF
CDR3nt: TGTGCCAGCAGTGATCCCCGGACTAGCGGGGGGCTAGATACGCAGTATTTT

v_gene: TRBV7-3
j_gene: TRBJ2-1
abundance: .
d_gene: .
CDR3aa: CASSLTGGGTGSYNEQFF
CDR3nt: TGTGCCAGCAGCTTAACTGGCGGGGGCACCGGGTCCTACAATGAGCAGTTCTTC

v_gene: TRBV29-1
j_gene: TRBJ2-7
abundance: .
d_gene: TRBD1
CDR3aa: CSVLDRASSYEQYF
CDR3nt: TGCAGCGTTCTGGACAGGGCTTCCTCCTACGAGCAGTACTTC

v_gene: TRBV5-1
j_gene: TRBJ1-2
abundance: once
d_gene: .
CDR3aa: CASSPGSTARYGYTF
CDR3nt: TGCGCCAGCAGCCCGGGCTCTACAGCCCGCTATGGCTACACCTTC

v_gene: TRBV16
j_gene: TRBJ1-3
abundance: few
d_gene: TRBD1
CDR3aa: CASSLLSGTGSGNTIYF
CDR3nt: TGTGCCAGCAGCCTCTTATCCGGGACAGGCTCTGGAAACACCATATATTTT

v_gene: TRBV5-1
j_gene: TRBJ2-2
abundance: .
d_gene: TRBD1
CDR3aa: CASSLVQGKAGELFF
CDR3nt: TGCGCCAGCAGCTTGGTACAGGGGAAGGCCGGGGAGCTGTTTTTT

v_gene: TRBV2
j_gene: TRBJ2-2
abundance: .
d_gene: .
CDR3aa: CASRSGTNTGELFF
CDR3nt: TGTGCCAGCAGATCCGGGACGAACACCGGGGAGCTGTTTTTT

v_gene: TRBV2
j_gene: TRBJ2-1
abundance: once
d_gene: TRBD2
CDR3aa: CASTNPSAGGPRNEQFF
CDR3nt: TGTGCCAGCACTAATCCCTCAGCGGGGGGGCCTAGGAATGAGCAGTTCTTC

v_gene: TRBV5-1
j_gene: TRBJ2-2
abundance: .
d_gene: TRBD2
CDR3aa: CASSSLAGGNTGELFF
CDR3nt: TGCGCCAGCAGCTCACTAGCGGGGGGTAACACCGGGGAGCTGTTTTTT

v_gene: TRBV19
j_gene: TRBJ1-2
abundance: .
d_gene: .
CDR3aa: CASSTVTANYGYTF
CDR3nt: TGTGCCAGTAGTACGGTGACGGCTAACTATGGCTACACCTTC

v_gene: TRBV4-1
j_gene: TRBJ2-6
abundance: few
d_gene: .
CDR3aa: CASSQVPGMRGSGANVLTF
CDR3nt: TGCGCCAGCAGCCAAGTTCCAGGGATGAGGGGCTCTGGGGCCAACGTCCTGACTTTC

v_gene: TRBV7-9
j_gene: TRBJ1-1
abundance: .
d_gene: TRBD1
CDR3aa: CASSPGTVGTEAFF
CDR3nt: TGTGCCAGCAGCCCCGGGACAGTCGGCACTGAAGCTTTCTTT

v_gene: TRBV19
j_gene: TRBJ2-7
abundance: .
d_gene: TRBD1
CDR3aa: CASSEGQGYDEQYF
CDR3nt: TGTGCCAGTAGTGAGGGACAGGGCTACGATGAGCAGTACTTC

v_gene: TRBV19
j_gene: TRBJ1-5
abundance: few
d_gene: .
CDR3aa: CASSIQGWNQPQHF
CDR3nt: TGTGCCAGTAGTATACAGGGGTGGAATCAGCCCCAGCATTTT

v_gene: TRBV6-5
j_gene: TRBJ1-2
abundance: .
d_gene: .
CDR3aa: CASSYGLPQGIYGYTF
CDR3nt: TGTGCCAGCAGTTACGGACTTCCCCAGGGGATCTATGGCTACACCTTC